These 2 T cell receptor beta chains originate from one sample sequenced in a study of circulating CD8 cells and anti-PD-1 response in melanoma. Sorting of live CD3+CD8+TCRalphabeta+ cells by PD-1 and/or TIGIT gave four subsets. Using around 14 ng of total RNA, TCR libraries were made with the QIAseq Immune Repertoire TCR panel. MiXCR, applied by TCRdb to the reads, yields one record per CDR3 protein. Among some 2,500 distinct CDR3 sequences listed, over 6.5% were seen once. Sequenced material: CD8+ T cells from PBMCs, taken at baseline or after one month of anti-PD-1 therapy (not recorded which). The source is a human donor with melanoma.

By proportion, this clonotype is large. The CDR3 here is CASSATLRPDTQYF. CDR3 in DNA: TGTGCCAGCAGCGCCACTCTCCGGCCAGATACGCAGTATTTT. V and J are TRBV7-3 and TRBJ2-3; D gene ambiguous. V gave up 5 bases and J gave up 4 bases, with 13 bases separating them. The germline V gene encodes CDR1 SGHTA and CDR2 FQGTGA. This CDR3 region has 14 residues.

Relative to its sample, this clonotype is medium-sized. The genes are TRBV12-5 and TRBJ2-1; D gene unclear. Per the germline V gene, CDR1 is LGHNT and CDR2 is FRNRAP. V was pared by 7 bases and J by 5 bases, with 6 bases between. This CDR3 comprises 11 residues. CDR3 in DNA: TGTGCTAGTGCCACACACAATGAGCAGTTCTTC. As protein: CASATHNEQFF. Drawing the rest from reference TRBV12-5 and TRBJ2-1, the complete variable domain is DARVTQTPRHKVTEMGQEVTMRCQPILGHNTVFWYRQTMMQGLELLAYFRNRAPLDDSGMPKDRFSAEMPDATLATLKIQPSEPRDSAVYFCASATHNEQFFGPGTRLTVL.